The 21 T cell receptor beta chains presented below share a single source sample, sequenced in a study of shared clonotypes between healthy human individuals. Method: immunoSEQ multiplex PCR; TCRdb's copy keeps in-frame clones and lacks some. The sample lists around 1.9 million clones; 93% were seen once. CD45RO-negative, CCR7-positively selected cells formed the naive CD8 fraction, excluding terminally differentiated effector memory CD45RA+ cells. Sequences were obtained from naive CD8+ T cells from PBMCs. These receptors originate from a man between 18 and 29 years old in good health. Some clones in this sample may be carry-over from other donors' samples.

This clone appeared a single time. The rearrangement links TRBV19 to TRBJ2-1; 9 positions match TRBD1. CDR3 length: 13 residues. The germline gives CDR1 LNHDA, CDR2 SQIVND (reference sequence). After removal of 5 bases from V and 9 bases from J, the junction contained 5 bases not matched to a gene. The CDR3 region is CASSPGQGSEQFF. In DNA form, the CDR3 reads TGTGCCAGTAGTCCCGGACAGGGGAGTGAGCAGTTCTTC.

The rearrangement uses TRBV5-6 and TRBJ2-2, with unresolved D. CDR1 and CDR2 (germline): SGHDT, YYEEEE. V lost 1 base to trimming and J lost 7 bases, with 8 bases between them. The CDR3 runs 13 residues. The CDR3 here is CASSLWINGELFF. DNA of the CDR3: TGTGCCAGCAGCTTGTGGATTAACGGGGAGCTGTTTTTT. Complete variable domain (other parts from reference TRBV5-6 and TRBJ2-2): DAGVTQSPTHLIKTRGQQVTLRCSPKSGHDTVSWYQQALGQGPQFIFQYYEEEERQRGNFPDRFSGHQFPNYSSELNVNALLLGDSALYLCASSLWINGELFFGEGSRLTVL.

The genes are TRBV10-3 and TRBJ2-1; 7 bases are shared with TRBD2. This CDR3 contains 16 residues. In germline, CDR1 is ENHRY, CDR2 SYGVKD. After removal of 3 bases from V and 2 bases from J, the junction contained 7 bases not matched to a gene. The CDR3 region is CAISDELAAPYNEQFF. DNA for the CDR3: TGTGCCATCAGTGACGAGCTAGCGGCCCCCTACAATGAGCAGTTCTTC.

The chain joins TRBV7-3 to TRBJ2-3, with 12 bases fitting TRBD1. V was clipped by 4 bases and J by 6 bases; unmatched bases: 8. Germline-derived CDR1 and CDR2 are SGHTA and FQGTGA. There are 16 residues in the CDR3. CDR3: CASSSAGQGALDTQYF. The CDR3 DNA reads TGTGCCAGCAGCTCCGCGGGACAGGGGGCGTTGGATACGCAGTATTTT. Combining the CDR3 with reference TRBV7-3 and TRBJ2-3 gives the whole variable domain GAGVSQTPSNKVTEKGKYVELRCDPISGHTALYWYRQSLGQGPEFLIYFQGTGAADDSGLPNDRFFAVRPEGSVSTLKIQRTERGDSAVYLCASSSAGQGALDTQYFGPGTRLTVL.

The chain is built from TRBV4-3 and TRBJ2-5, with D perhaps TRBD2 (5 bases). V was trimmed by 1 base and J by 1 base, leaving 13 bases between them. This CDR3 is built from 16 residues. Germline CDR1 is LGHNA and CDR2 is YSLEER. The CDR3 protein is CASSQGLSGPQETQYF. In DNA form, the CDR3 reads TGCGCCAGCAGCCAAGGGCTGAGCGGACCCCAAGAGACCCAGTACTTC.

The CDR3 sequence: CASSISSGRSADEQYF. The CDR3 nucleotides are TGTGCCAGTAGTATAAGTAGCGGGAGGTCCGCCGACGAGCAGTACTTC. J is TRBJ2-7 and V is TRBV19; 10 nucleotides match TRBD2. The V and J ends lost 2 bases and 5 bases, in that order; junction bases with no gene match: 9. This CDR3 is 16 amino acids long. Germline V gene sequence: CDR1 LNHDA, CDR2 SQIVND (reference sequence).

CDR3 in amino acids: CASSIFGATIHEQYF. The CDR3 nucleotides are TGTGCCAGTAGTATATTCGGGGCGACGATCCACGAGCAGTACTTC. V and J are TRBV19 and TRBJ2-7; the D gene could be TRBD1 or TRBD2 (5 bases each). Per germline, CDR1 LNHDA and CDR2 SQIVND (reference sequence). The CDR3 contains 15 residues. V lost 2 bases, J lost 5 bases, and 16 bases lay in between.

The chain has TRBV27 and TRBJ1-4; unclear D gene. The CDR3 runs to 12 residues. Trimming left V 4 bases short and J 12 bases short, with 12 bases between. Per the germline V gene, CDR1 is MNHEY and CDR2 is SMNVEV (reference sequence). This CDR3 reads CASSSFNGELFF. The CDR3 nucleotides read TGTGCCAGCAGTTCCTTCAACGGGGAACTGTTTTTT.

The genes are TRBV4-2 and TRBJ2-7, with 7 bases fitting TRBD2. Germline V gene lookup returns CDR1 LGHNA and CDR2 YNFKEQ. This CDR3 spans 15 amino acids. Trimming removed 6 bases from V and 2 bases from J; junction bases left unmatched: 10. CDR3 in amino acids: CASRAAGESPYEQYF. In DNA, the CDR3 is TGTGCCAGCAGAGCGGCGGGAGAGTCACCCTACGAGCAGTACTTC.

This rearrangement joins TRBV11-2 to TRBJ2-5; D is perhaps TRBD2 (6 bases). CDR1 and CDR2 (germline): SGHAT, FQNNGV. The CDR3 spans 16 residues. Deletions cut 5 bases from V and 5 bases from J, with 21 bases between. This CDR3 reads CASSPRESDHLETQYF. CDR3 DNA: TGTGCCAGCAGCCCACGGGAGAGCGACCACCTGGAGACCCAGTACTTC. Supplemented by reference TRBV11-2 and TRBJ2-5, the full variable domain reads EAGVAQSPRYKIIEKRQSVAFWCNPISGHATLYWYQQILGQGPKLLIQFQNNGVVDDSQLPKDRFSAERLKGVDSTLKIQPAKLEDSAVYLCASSPRESDHLETQYFGPGTRLLVL.

The sample holds one count of this clone. This chain connects TRBV5-1 to TRBJ2-7; a weak D match, TRBD1 (6 bases). The CDR3 extends over 14 amino acids. CDR1 is SGHRS, CDR2 YFSETQ, per germline. V dropped 4 bases and J dropped 1 base, with 12 bases sitting between them. The CDR3 DNA reads TGCGCCAGCAGCCCAGGGGTTGGGTCCTACGAGCAGTACTTC. It is translated as CASSPGVGSYEQYF. The full variable domain, rest sourced from reference TRBV5-1 and TRBJ2-7, is KAGVTQTPRYLIKTRGQQVTLSCSPISGHRSVSWYQQTPGQGLQFLFEYFSETQRNKGNFPGRFSGRQFSNSRSEMNVSTLELGDSALYLCASSPGVGSYEQYFGPGTRLTVT.

This chain uses TRBV19 with TRBJ1-5; tentative D call: TRBD1 (6 bases). This CDR3 spans 14 amino acids. V gave up 11 bases and J gave up 1 base, with 15 bases separating them. The germline V gene encodes CDR1 LNHDA and CDR2 SQIVND (reference sequence). The CDR3 reads CAVSSGQSNQPQHF. The CDR3 DNA sequence: TGTGCCGTATCCTCCGGACAGAGCAATCAGCCCCAGCATTTT.

The V and J genes are TRBV27 and TRBJ2-7; D is perhaps TRBD1 or TRBD2 (7 bases each). This CDR3 is 18 amino acids long. The germline CDR1 and CDR2 sequences are MNHEY and SMNVEV (reference sequence). The ends were cut back, 8 bases at V and 2 bases at J, with 28 bases in the middle. The DNA for the CDR3 is TGTGCCAGCGGGATCCGGGGGAGGGGGCAACGTGGTCCCTACGAGCAGTACTTC. This codes for CASGIRGRGQRGPYEQYF.

V gene TRBV10-3 combines with J gene TRBJ1-3, with D unresolved. CDR1 ENHRY and CDR2 SYGVKD come from the germline V gene. Trimming removed 6 bases at V and 4 bases at J, with 13 bases between. This CDR3 contains 14 residues. The CDR3 protein is CAIRDQLGGNTIYF. The CDR3 DNA is TGTGCCATCAGGGACCAGCTGGGAGGAAACACCATATATTTT.

The chain uses TRBV5-6 and TRBJ2-1; the match to TRBD2 covers 11 bases. V was clipped by 4 bases and J by 9 bases; unmatched bases: 6. This CDR3 has 14 residues. The V gene's germline CDR1 is SGHDT and CDR2 YYEEEE. The DNA for the CDR3 is TGTGCCAGCAGCCCCGGGACTAGCGGACCTGAGCAGTTCTTC. Its translation: CASSPGTSGPEQFF.

V gene TRBV7-3 combines with J gene TRBJ2-7; TRBD1 matches at 9 bases. V lost 5 bases, J lost 0 bases, and 2 bases stayed unmatched. Germline CDR1 SGHTA, CDR2 FQGTGA. The CDR3 loop spans 14 amino acids. This chain's CDR3 is CASSKTGGSYEQYF. The CDR3, as DNA: TGTGCCAGCAGCAAGACAGGGGGCTCCTACGAGCAGTACTTC.

The V call is TRBV4-1, the J call TRBJ1-2; D is uncertain. Germline-derived CDR1 and CDR2 are MGHRA and YSYEKL. The CDR3 contains 15 residues. V lost 1 base to trimming and J lost 4 bases, with 13 bases between them. Here the CDR3 reads CASSQASPRFYGYTF. CDR3 bases: TGCGCCAGCAGCCAAGCGTCCCCCAGATTCTATGGCTACACCTTC.

The chain joins TRBV6-1 to TRBJ1-2; no clear D. The CDR3 totals 14 residues. From germline, CDR1 is MNHNS and CDR2 SASEGT. V lost 0 bases and J lost 2, with 7 bases in between. CDR3 sequence: CASSEARSNYGYTF. CDR3 in DNA: TGTGCCAGCAGTGAAGCAAGATCCAACTATGGCTACACCTTC.

The chain links TRBV7-4 to TRBJ1-5, with a tentative D call TRBD1 (5 bases). V lost 1 base to trimming and J lost 0 bases, with 13 bases between them. CDR3 length: 17 residues. In germline, CDR1 is SGHVT, CDR2 SQSDAQ. The CDR3 loop reads CASSLEYGHNSNQPQHF. The DNA for the CDR3 is TGTGCCAGCAGCTTAGAGTATGGACACAATAGCAATCAGCCCCAGCATTTT.

The chain joins TRBV28 to TRBJ1-4; D ambiguous. Germline V gene data show CDR1 as MDHEN and CDR2 as SYDVKM. The CDR3 extends over 15 amino acids. The ends were cut back, 1 base at V and 0 bases at J, with 6 bases in the middle. The CDR3 DNA follows: TGTGCCAGCAGTTTATTCGGGACAACTAATGAAAAACTGTTTTTT. This codes for CASSLFGTTNEKLFF.

The chain is built from TRBV6-4 and TRBJ2-3, with TRBD1 identical over 8 bases. V was clipped by 6 bases and J by 5 bases; unmatched bases: 4. Germline V gene sequence: CDR1 MRHNA, CDR2 SNTAGT. This CDR3 region has 13 residues. The CDR3 bases are TGTGCCAGCAGCGACAGGGGAGGAGATACGCAGTATTTT. Residues: CASSDRGGDTQYF.